A single sample is the source of the 2 T cell receptor beta chains below, sequenced in a study of blood T cell repertoires in COVID-19. Profiled with immunoSEQ multiplex PCR; TCRdb holds only in-frame clones, not every one. The sample lists approximately 250,000 clones; 85% to 90% were seen once. The specimen sequenced was peripheral blood. The receptors come from a woman aged 60 to 75 with COVID-19, enrolled during active disease.

CDR3 sequence reads: CASSPTITGNPSTGELFF. The DNA for the CDR3 is TGTGCCAGCAGCCCAACGATCACAGGGAACCCATCCACCGGGGAGCTGTTTTTT. The V gene is TRBV9, the J gene TRBJ2-2; a possible D gene is TRBD1 (6 bases). From germline, CDR1 is SGDLS and CDR2 YYNGEE. Trimming took 4 bases from V and 4 from J, leaving 23 bases between them. The CDR3 length is 18 residues.

As DNA, the CDR3 is TGTGCCAGCAAAAGTTTGTCGGGACTAGCGGGAGGGGGGTCCTCCTACGAGCAGTACTTC. Its translation is CASKSLSGLAGGGSSYEQYF. This rearrangement joins TRBV21-1 to TRBJ2-7; the DNA was not compared with TRBD2, the D call given in the table. TRBV21-1 is annotated as a pseudogene. The CDR3 runs 20 residues.